The entry that follows covers one T cell receptor (beta chain) sequence. The data belong to a study of blood T cell repertoires in COVID-19. Whole-study context: In each case, the material was cDNA or gDNA derived from T cells, B-cell-depleted T cells, or PBMCs.

Ages ranged from about 18 to 89 years, with residence in around 24 US areas. Clinical history reported by participants formed the basis on which cohorts were assigned. V gave up 4 bases and J gave up 0 bases; unmatched junction bases: 6. The germline V gene encodes CDR1 MGHDK and CDR2 SYGVNS. The CDR3 sequence is 15 residues long. Per the original data handling: Amplifying reference gene primers gave estimates of nucleated cell counts. Some clones are missing from TCRdb's copy, which holds only in-frame ones; the method was immunoSEQ multiplex PCR. That table is the source of V, J and clone size, and D and trimming were worked out from the DNA. Of roughly 250,000 clones in the sample, approximately 86% were seen once.

The sequencing sample was made of PBMCs or T cells enriched from blood (not recorded which). The chain joins TRBV25-1 to TRBJ2-7, with TRBD1 matching over 7 bases. This sequence was found in a woman between 35 and 50 years old with acute COVID-19. This CDR3 reads CASSGGTESSYEQYF. CDR3 sequence (DNA): TGTGCCAGCAGTGGGGGGACAGAATCCTCCTACGAGCAGTACTTC.